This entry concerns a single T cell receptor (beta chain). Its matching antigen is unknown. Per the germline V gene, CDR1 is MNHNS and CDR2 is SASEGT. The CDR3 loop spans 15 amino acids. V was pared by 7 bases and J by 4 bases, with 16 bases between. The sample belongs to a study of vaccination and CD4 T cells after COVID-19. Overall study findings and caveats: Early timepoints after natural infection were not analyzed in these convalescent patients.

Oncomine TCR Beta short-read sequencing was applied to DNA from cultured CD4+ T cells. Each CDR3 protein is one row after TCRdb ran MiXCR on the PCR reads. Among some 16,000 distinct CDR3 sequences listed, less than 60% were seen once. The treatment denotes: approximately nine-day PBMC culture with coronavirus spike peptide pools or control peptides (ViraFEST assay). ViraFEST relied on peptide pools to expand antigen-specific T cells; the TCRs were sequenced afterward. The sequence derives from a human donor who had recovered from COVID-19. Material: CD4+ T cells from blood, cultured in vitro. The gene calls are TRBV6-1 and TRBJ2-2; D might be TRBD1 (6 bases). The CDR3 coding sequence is TGTGCCAGCAACCTCAGGGGACCAGGCACCGGGGAGCTGTTTTTT. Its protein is CASNLRGPGTGELFF.